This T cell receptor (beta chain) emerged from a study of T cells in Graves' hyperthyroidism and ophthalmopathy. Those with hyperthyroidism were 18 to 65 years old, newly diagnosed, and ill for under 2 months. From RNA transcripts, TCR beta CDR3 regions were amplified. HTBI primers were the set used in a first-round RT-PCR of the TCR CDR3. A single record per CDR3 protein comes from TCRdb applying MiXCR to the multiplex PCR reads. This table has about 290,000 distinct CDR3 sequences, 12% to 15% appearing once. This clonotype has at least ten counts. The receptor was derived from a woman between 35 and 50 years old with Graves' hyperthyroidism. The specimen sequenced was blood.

CDR3: CASSLFRLAVTDTQYF. In DNA, the CDR3 is TGTGCCAGCAGCTTGTTTCGTCTAGCGGTGACAGATACGCAGTATTTT. The rearrangement uses TRBV5-6 and TRBJ2-3, with TRBD2 matching over 7 bases. Unmatched junction bases numbered 8, after V lost 1 base and J lost 3 bases. Germline-derived CDR1 and CDR2 are SGHDT and YYEEEE. The CDR3 runs 16 residues.